Following are 22 T cell receptor beta chains from one sample sequenced in a study of blood T cell repertoires in COVID-19 (TCRdb year 2020). The receptor library was made with the immunoSEQ multiplex PCR assay. TCRdb provides this immuneACCESS table in a form limited to in-frame rearrangements. Some clones are lacking; in checked studies, under half of them reflect an unresolved V gene, and why the rest are absent is not known. In this sample the table shows 110,000 or so clones, more than 80% of which occur a single time. About 4.8% of the sample lies in the top ten. The sample was peripheral blood. The receptor source for this set is a woman in her forties or fifties with acute or convalescent COVID-19.

V usage is TRBV30 and J usage is TRBJ1-1, with D possibly matching TRBD1 (6 bases). V lost 8 bases to trimming and J lost 0 bases, with 13 bases between them. The germline gives CDR1 GTSNPN, CDR2 SVGIG (reference sequence). The CDR3 covers 13 residues. CDR3 in DNA: TGTGCCCTCGAAGGACAGATGAACACTGAAGCTTTCTTT. It encodes CALEGQMNTEAFF.

V is TRBV6-5 and J is TRBJ1-2, with TRBD1 identical over 7 bases. CDR3 size: 13 residues. Germline V gene data show CDR1 as MNHEY and CDR2 as SVGAGI. J lost 4 bases, V lost 7 bases, and 6 bases had no gene match. The CDR3 reads CASKGGGVYGYTF. The CDR3 DNA reads as TGTGCCAGCAAAGGAGGGGGCGTCTATGGCTACACCTTC.

The J gene is TRBJ1-1, the V gene TRBV19; D remains unclear. V was pared by 3 bases and J by 0 bases, with 5 bases between. Germline V gene data show CDR1 as LNHDA and CDR2 as SQIVND (reference sequence). The CDR3 is 13 amino acids. The CDR3 sequence: CASSITLNTEAFF. In DNA, the CDR3 is TGTGCCAGTAGTATCACACTGAACACTGAAGCTTTCTTT.

This chain links TRBV2 with TRBJ2-7, with D perhaps TRBD2 (7 bases). In germline, CDR1 is SNHLY, CDR2 FYNNEI. Trimming took off 3 bases at V and 3 bases at J, with 12 bases between the two ends. This CDR3 region has 14 residues. CDR3 amino acids: CASSDQGRGYEQYF. In DNA, the CDR3 is TGTGCCAGCAGTGACCAGGGGAGGGGCTACGAGCAGTACTTC.

V gene TRBV28 combines with J gene TRBJ2-7; D remains ambiguous. The CDR3 length is 11 residues. V shed 3 bases and J shed 6 bases, with 6 bases lying between them. Germline V gives CDR1 MDHEN, CDR2 SYDVKM. The DNA of the CDR3 is TGTGCCAGCAGTTTGAGAGGCGAGCAGTACTTC. As protein: CASSLRGEQYF.

The V call is TRBV6-5, the J call TRBJ1-1; 9 bases agree with TRBD1. CDR1 is MNHEY, CDR2 SVGAGI, per germline. V lost 6 bases, J lost 6 bases, and 8 bases stayed unmatched. The CDR3 runs 14 residues. This CDR3 reads CASRLDRGFAEAFF. CDR3 bases: TGTGCCAGCAGACTTGACAGGGGGTTCGCTGAAGCTTTCTTT.

V usage is TRBV25-1 and J usage is TRBJ2-7, with 7 bases lining up with TRBD2. V trimming: 8 bases; J trimming: 3 bases; junction bases outside the gene matches: 1. The germline gives CDR1 MGHDK, CDR2 SYGVNS. The CDR3 is made up of 11 amino acids. The CDR3 DNA reads as TGTGCCAGCCGCGGGAGCTACGAGCAGTACTTC. Its translation is CASRGSYEQYF.

The chain carries TRBV6-5 and TRBJ1-2; unclear D gene. This CDR3 is built from 12 residues. The V gene's germline CDR1 is MNHEY and CDR2 SVGAGI. V shed 6 bases and J shed 3 bases, with 8 bases lying between them. The CDR3 reads CASRYRDYGYTF. The CDR3 DNA sequence: TGTGCCAGCAGATACAGAGACTATGGCTACACCTTC.

The V call is TRBV15, the J call TRBJ1-5; D gene ambiguous. From germline, CDR1 is LNHNV and CDR2 YYDKDF (reference sequence). V lost 0 bases and J 1 base, leaving 10 bases between the germline ends. The CDR3 has 16 amino acids. CDR3 coding DNA: TGTGCCACCAGCAGAGACGCACCCCAGAGCAATCAGCCCCAGCATTTT. Encoded protein: CATSRDAPQSNQPQHF.

The V and J genes are TRBV2 and TRBJ2-2; TRBD1 matches at 11 bases. The J segment lost 3 bases and the V segment lost 5 bases, leaving 8 bases of the junction unmatched. The CDR3 has 17 residues. Germline loops: CDR1 SNHLY, CDR2 FYNNEI. CDR3 amino acids: CASSPQGGQGDTGELFF. DNA of the CDR3: TGTGCCAGCAGTCCACAAGGGGGACAGGGGGACACCGGGGAGCTGTTTTTT.

V gene TRBV4-1 combines with J gene TRBJ1-2; the match to TRBD1 covers 7 bases. Germline lookup yields CDR1 MGHRA and CDR2 YSYEKL. After removal of 0 bases from V and 7 bases from J, the junction contained 2 bases not matched to a gene. This CDR3 comprises 13 residues. The CDR3 DNA is TGCGCCAGCAGCCAAGATACAGGGGTTGGCTACACCTTC. It yields the protein CASSQDTGVGYTF.

The genes are TRBV7-6 and TRBJ2-3, with 8 positions matching TRBD1. Looked up from germline, CDR1 is SGHVS and CDR2 is FNYEAQ. The CDR3 has 14 residues. The V and J ends lost 5 bases and 5 bases, in that order; junction bases with no gene match: 6. The CDR3 here is CASSQTGGRDTQYF. For the CDR3, the DNA is TGTGCCAGCAGCCAAACAGGGGGAAGAGATACGCAGTATTTT. The variable domain in full, with the rest retrieved from reference TRBV7-6 and TRBJ2-3, is GAGVSQSPRYKVTKRGQDVALRCDPISGHVSLYWYRQALGQGPEFLTYFNYEAQQDKSGLPNDRFSAERPEGSISTLTIQRTEQRDSAMYRCASSQTGGRDTQYFGPGTRLTVL.

This clone was counted a few times. The chain joins TRBV12-5 to TRBJ1-1; D not resolved. This CDR3 has 13 amino acids. The ends were cut back, 2 bases at V and 1 base at J, with 5 bases in the middle. CDR1 is LGHNT and CDR2 is FRNRAP in the germline V gene. CDR3 sequence reads: CASGLSGNTEAFF. The DNA of the CDR3 is TGTGCTAGTGGTTTGTCAGGGAACACTGAAGCTTTCTTT. The variable domain in full, completed from reference TRBV12-5 and TRBJ1-1, reads DARVTQTPRHKVTEMGQEVTMRCQPILGHNTVFWYRQTMMQGLELLAYFRNRAPLDDSGMPKDRFSAEMPDATLATLKIQPSEPRDSAVYFCASGLSGNTEAFFGQGTRLTVV.

The genes are TRBV7-8 and TRBJ2-6, with unresolved D. The CDR3 has 16 residues. CDR1 and CDR2 (germline): SGHVS, FQNEAQ. Trimming left V 5 bases short and J 4 bases short, with 15 bases between. CDR3 loop: CASSGLVAAGANVLTF. In DNA form, the CDR3 reads TGTGCCAGCAGCGGTCTAGTTGCTGCGGGGGCCAACGTCCTGACTTTC.

This rearrangement joins TRBV2 to TRBJ1-1; 8 bases agree with TRBD1. V gave up 9 bases and J gave up 2 bases; unmatched junction bases: 8. The CDR3 is 14 amino acids. Germline values: CDR1 SNHLY, CDR2 FYNNEI. The CDR3 region has the DNA TGTGCCAGGGGACGGACAGGGAAAAACACTGAAGCTTTCTTT. The encoded protein is CARGRTGKNTEAFF.

The chain employs TRBV4-2 and TRBJ2-2; D may be TRBD1 (5 bases). V shed 1 base and J shed 2 bases, with 11 bases lying between them. CDR3 length: 16 amino acids. Germline-derived CDR1 and CDR2 are LGHNA and YNFKEQ. The CDR3 region is CASSQVGGANTGELFF. The DNA for the CDR3 is TGTGCCAGCAGCCAAGTAGGTGGGGCTAACACCGGGGAGCTGTTTTTT.

This chain uses TRBV5-4 with TRBJ2-7; 7 bases are shared with TRBD2. Per the germline V gene, CDR1 is SGHNT and CDR2 is YYREEE (reference sequence). The V gene end was trimmed by 4 bases and the J gene end by 6 bases; junction bases not matched to a gene: 10. This CDR3 region has 14 residues. This chain's CDR3 is CASSLTGGSGEQYF. As DNA, the CDR3 is TGTGCCAGCAGCCTCACGGGGGGATCGGGCGAGCAGTACTTC.

This clone has just one count. The gene calls are TRBV24-1 and TRBJ2-7, with TRBD2 as a possible D gene (6 bases). This CDR3 region has 10 residues. Germline assignment: CDR1 KGHDR and CDR2 SFDVKD. The germline V and J ends were trimmed by 9 bases and 4 bases, with 6 bases remaining between them. As DNA, the CDR3 is TGTGCCACCGGGGGGTACGAGCAGTACTTC. As protein: CATGGYEQYF.

The CDR3 loop is CASSQDTGTYNEQFF. In DNA form, the CDR3 reads TGTGCCAGCAGCCAAGATACGGGTACCTACAATGAGCAGTTCTTC. V usage is TRBV3-1 (or the pseudogene TRBV3-2) and J usage is TRBJ2-1; D not certain. Germline CDR1 LGHDT, CDR2 YNNKEL (reference sequence). This CDR3 spans 15 amino acids. Trimming removed 0 bases from V and 2 bases from J, with 8 bases in between.

The rearrangement joins TRBV5-6 to TRBJ1-2; 9 bases agree with TRBD1. The germline V gene encodes CDR1 SGHDT and CDR2 YYEEEE. Germline trimming cut 2 bases from V and 8 bases from J; bases unmatched to any gene: 7. The CDR3 has 14 amino acids. For the CDR3, the DNA is TGTGCCAGCAGCTTAAACAGGGGGCGCAGAGGCTACACCTTC. Its protein product is CASSLNRGRRGYTF.

The rearrangement links TRBV19 to TRBJ1-1; D gene unclear. V was trimmed by 3 bases and J by 0 bases, leaving 8 bases between them. This CDR3 spans 14 amino acids. Germline loops: CDR1 LNHDA, CDR2 SQIVND (reference sequence). CDR3 sequence reads: CASSIYPLNTEAFF. The CDR3 DNA sequence: TGTGCCAGTAGTATCTACCCTCTGAACACTGAAGCTTTCTTT.

This clone was detected only once. The chain uses TRBV5-5 and TRBJ1-1, with D tentatively TRBD1 (5 bases). Germline CDR1 and CDR2: SGHKS and YYEKEE (reference sequence). The CDR3 spans 14 residues. The V and J ends lost 6 bases and 5 bases respectively, with 17 bases between them. CDR3 loop: CASTTSQGGTEAFF. In nucleotides, the CDR3 is TGTGCCAGCACCACAAGTCAGGGTGGAACTGAAGCTTTCTTT. Together with reference TRBV5-5 and TRBJ1-1, the CDR3 gives the full variable domain: DAGVTQSPTHLIKTRGQQVTLRCSPISGHKSVSWYQQVLGQGPQFIFQYYEKEERGRGNFPDRFSARQFPNYSSELNVNALLLGDSALYLCASTTSQGGTEAFFGQGTRLTVV.